These 26 T cell receptor beta chains share one sample of origin, sequenced in a study of radiotherapy plus CTLA-4 blockade in lung cancer. The assay was immunoSEQ multiplex PCR, and TCRdb's table has in-frame clones only and misses some. Here the sample spans roughly 110,000 clones, about 80% being singletons. Sequenced material: peripheral blood, taken from a patient treated with radiotherapy plus ipilimumab. Receptor source: a human donor with non-small cell lung cancer that progressed on radiotherapy plus ipilimumab. Some clones in this sample may be carry-over from other donors' samples.

The chain uses TRBV18 and TRBJ1-1; no clear D gene. This CDR3 region has 14 residues. Germline V lookup: CDR1 KGHSH, CDR2 LQKENI. The V end was cut by 1 base, the J end by 5 bases, with 11 bases between. The CDR3 sequence is CASSPLVRDTEAFF. Written as DNA, the CDR3 is TGTGCCAGCTCACCACTGGTAAGGGATACTGAAGCTTTCTTT.

This clone was seen only once. This rearrangement joins TRBV28 to TRBJ2-1; D is undetermined. The CDR3 contains 18 residues. Germline V gene data show CDR1 as MDHEN and CDR2 as SYDVKM. V lost 2 bases and J lost 2, with 19 bases in between. The CDR3 DNA reads as TGTGCCAGCAGTTTAGGTCAGGTCAGACCTTTAACCTACAATGAGCAGTTCTTC. Translating gives CASSLGQVRPLTYNEQFF.

The CDR3 protein is CASSKTPGWETQYF. The CDR3 DNA sequence: TGTGCCAGCAGCAAAACCCCAGGGTGGGAGACCCAGTACTTC. This rearrangement joins TRBV7-6 to TRBJ2-5; TRBD1 is a possible D gene (5 bases). Trimming pared 5 bases from V and 5 bases from J, leaving 15 bases between. This CDR3 is 14 amino acids long. Germline CDR1 SGHVS, CDR2 FNYEAQ. The whole variable domain, remainder taken from reference TRBV7-6 and TRBJ2-5, is GAGVSQSPRYKVTKRGQDVALRCDPISGHVSLYWYRQALGQGPEFLTYFNYEAQQDKSGLPNDRFSAERPEGSISTLTIQRTEQRDSAMYRCASSKTPGWETQYFGPGTRLLVL.

V gene TRBV5-1 combines with J gene TRBJ1-1; D not resolved. Trimming removed 0 bases at V and 5 bases at J, with 14 bases between. This CDR3 comprises 15 residues. Germline values: CDR1 SGHRS, CDR2 YFSETQ. CDR3 region: CASSLVWGRETEAFF. CDR3 nucleotide sequence: TGCGCCAGCAGCTTGGTATGGGGAAGGGAGACTGAAGCTTTCTTT.

CDR3 sequence reads: CASSQEASGGARETQYF. Written as DNA, the CDR3 is TGTGCCAGCAGCCAAGAGGCAAGCGGGGGGGCCCGAGAGACCCAGTACTTC. V is TRBV5-4 and J is TRBJ2-5, with 10 bases matching TRBD2. The V gene's germline CDR1 is SGHNT and CDR2 YYREEE (reference sequence). J lost 4 bases, V lost 4 bases, and 13 bases had no gene match. The CDR3 has 17 amino acids.

The chain recombines TRBV7-3 with TRBJ1-1; tentatively, D is TRBD1 (6 bases). V was clipped by 5 bases and J by 1 base, with 11 bases between them. CDR1 and CDR2 (germline): SGHTA, FQGTGA. This CDR3 is built from 14 residues. CDR3 protein: CASSQLGGNTEAFF. CDR3 sequence (DNA): TGTGCCAGCAGCCAACTAGGGGGGAACACTGAAGCTTTCTTT.

The genes are TRBV5-1 and TRBJ2-3, with D unclear. The CDR3 sequence is 14 residues long. Germline loops: CDR1 SGHRS, CDR2 YFSETQ. Trimming pared 1 base from V and 4 bases from J, leaving 10 bases between. CDR3 nucleotide sequence: TGCGCCAGCAGCTTGCGGGTTGGGGCAGATACGCAGTATTTT. Translating it yields CASSLRVGADTQYF.

The rearrangement links TRBV7-2 to TRBJ1-5; D may be TRBD1 (6 bases). CDR1 SGHTA and CDR2 FQGNSA come from the germline V gene. V lost 3 bases and J lost 2, with 14 bases in between. The CDR3 is 16 amino acids. CDR3 in amino acids: CASSFSGAMGNQPQHF. In DNA, the CDR3 is TGTGCCAGCAGCTTCTCAGGGGCGATGGGCAATCAGCCCCAGCATTTT.

The rearrangement links TRBV28 to TRBJ2-7, with a possible D match to TRBD1 (6 bases). Germline V gene sequence: CDR1 MDHEN, CDR2 SYDVKM. The CDR3 consists of 12 residues. V was clipped by 5 bases and J by 7 bases, with 12 bases between them. The CDR3: CASSLRTAEQYF. For the CDR3, the DNA is TGTGCCAGCAGTCTACGGACAGCTGAGCAGTACTTC. Based on the CDR3 plus reference TRBV28 and TRBJ2-7, the full variable domain is DVKVTQSSRYLVKRTGEKVFLECVQDMDHENMFWYRQDPGLGLRLIYFSYDVKMKEKGDIPEGYSVSREKKERFSLILESASTNQTSMYLCASSLRTAEQYFGPGTRLTVT.

The rearrangement joins TRBV30 to TRBJ1-2, with unresolved D. Between the trimmed V and J ends, which lost 4 bases and 2 bases, there was a span of 11 bases. This CDR3 contains 13 residues. CDR1 is GTSNPN, CDR2 SVGIG, per germline (reference sequence). CDR3 in amino acids: CAWKHRTNYGYTF. DNA for the CDR3: TGTGCCTGGAAACACAGAACAAACTATGGCTACACCTTC.

The V and J genes are TRBV4-2 and TRBJ2-6; 9 bases map to TRBD1. The CDR3 sequence is 17 residues long. The V segment lost 4 bases and the J segment 2 bases; nucleotides outside the gene matches: 6. Germline V gives CDR1 LGHNA, CDR2 YNFKEQ. For the CDR3, the DNA is TGTGCCAGCAGCCCAACGGGACAGGGCCCTGGGGCCAACGTCCTGACTTTC. Its translation is CASSPTGQGPGANVLTF.

This clone showed up just a few times. V is TRBV21-1 and J is TRBJ2-7. TRBV21-1 is a documented pseudogene. The CDR3 is 15 residues long. Here the CDR3 DNA reads TGTGCCAGCAACCTAGGAGAGGGGACCTCCTACGAGCAGTACTTC. Its protein is CASNLGEGTSYEQYF.

This sequence joins TRBV6-6 and TRBJ1-5, with D possibly TRBD1 on 5 matching bases. V gave up 0 bases and J gave up 3 bases, with 12 bases separating them. Per germline, CDR1 MNHNY and CDR2 SVGAGI (reference sequence). The CDR3 runs 16 residues. The CDR3 DNA reads TGTGCCAGCAGTTACTCAAGGGGATACGACAATCAGCCCCAGCATTTT. It encodes CASSYSRGYDNQPQHF.

The chain links TRBV29-1 to TRBJ2-1; 10 nucleotides match TRBD2. J was trimmed by 0 bases and V by 4 bases; bases with no gene match: 9. Germline V gives CDR1 SQVTM, CDR2 ANQGSEA. The CDR3 totals 17 residues. In DNA, the CDR3 is TGCAGCGTTGTGGGGCTAGCGGGGGTCATCTCCTACAATGAGCAGTTCTTC. As protein: CSVVGLAGVISYNEQFF.

This rearrangement joins TRBV7-9 to TRBJ2-5, with 7 bases lining up with TRBD1. In germline, CDR1 is SEHNR, CDR2 FQNEAQ (reference sequence). The V segment lost 8 bases and the J segment 3 bases; nucleotides outside the gene matches: 9. The CDR3 runs to 14 residues. The CDR3 DNA follows: TGTGCCAGCGGACCGACAGGGCCTGAAGAGACCCAGTACTTC. Its translation is CASGPTGPEETQYF.

V usage is TRBV7-6 and J usage is TRBJ1-5; D gene ambiguous. Germline CDR1 and CDR2: SGHVS and FNYEAQ. The CDR3 loop spans 16 amino acids. V lost 2 bases, J lost 0 bases, and 11 bases lay in between. DNA of the CDR3: TGTGCCAGCAGCTTACTTCGACACAGTAGCAATCAGCCCCAGCATTTT. It translates to CASSLLRHSSNQPQHF.

The chain joins TRBV11-2 to TRBJ2-3; tentatively, D is TRBD2 (5 bases). Trimming took off 0 bases at V and 4 bases at J, with 17 bases between the two ends. CDR3 length equals 17 residues. The germline V gene has CDR1 SGHAT and CDR2 FQNNGV. CDR3 nucleotides: TGTGCCAGCAGCTTAGAGTTTATGGTCAGGAGGTCAGATACGCAGTATTTT. Its protein product is CASSLEFMVRRSDTQYF.

This clone was found a few times. The chain is built from TRBV5-8 and TRBJ1-5, with D perhaps matching TRBD1 (6 bases). Trimming took 0 bases from V and 8 from J, leaving 9 bases between them. Germline CDR1 reads SGHTS; CDR2 reads YDEGEE. CDR3 length: 13 residues. The CDR3 region is CASSLGQEKPQHF. In DNA, the CDR3 is TGTGCCAGCAGCTTGGGACAGGAGAAGCCCCAGCATTTT.

There are a few counts of this clone. The rearrangement links TRBV19 to TRBJ2-3; D is unresolved. Trimming stripped 9 bases from V and 6 bases from J, with 19 bases between. Germline V lookup: CDR1 LNHDA, CDR2 SQIVND (reference sequence). The CDR3 totals 14 residues. For the CDR3, the DNA is TGTGCCAGCCGAATGACGAAGTCTGACGATACGCAGTATTTT. It yields the protein CASRMTKSDDTQYF.

This clone was seen once. V and J are TRBV6-5 and TRBJ1-4, with TRBD1 as a possible D gene (6 bases). Trimming left V 1 base short and J 3 bases short, with 12 bases between. CDR3 size: 16 residues. Germline V lookup: CDR1 MNHEY, CDR2 SVGAGI. The DNA of the CDR3 is TGTGCCAGCAGTTACTGGGGGGGCTCGGCTAATGAAAAACTGTTTTTT. It translates to CASSYWGGSANEKLFF.

This rearrangement joins TRBV7-9 to TRBJ1-3; D uncertain. Germline V gives CDR1 SEHNR, CDR2 FQNEAQ (reference sequence). V gave up 6 bases and J gave up 0 bases, with 9 bases separating them. The CDR3 contains 14 residues. The CDR3 loop is CASRPGNSGNTIYF. CDR3 DNA sequence: TGTGCCAGCAGGCCGGGAAACTCTGGAAACACCATATATTTT.

The genes are TRBV7-2 and TRBJ1-5; D not resolved. The germline CDR1 and CDR2 sequences are SGHTA and FQGNSA. CDR3 length: 13 amino acids. The V and J ends lost 4 bases and 6 bases respectively, with 10 bases between them. The chain's CDR3 is CASSSMHGQPQHF. In DNA form, the CDR3 reads TGTGCCAGCAGCTCGATGCATGGTCAGCCCCAGCATTTT.

The chain employs TRBV7-9 and TRBJ2-7; possibly TRBD1 for D (6 bases). Trimming shortened V by 5 bases and J by 1 base, and 12 bases separated the two germline ends. The length of the CDR3 is 14 residues. Germline V gene sequence: CDR1 SEHNR, CDR2 FQNEAQ (reference sequence). The CDR3 DNA reads as TGTGCCAGCAGCCAAAGGGACACGTCCTACGAGCAGTACTTC. This translates into CASSQRDTSYEQYF.

V and J are TRBV19 and TRBJ2-7; TRBD1 matches 7 bases. V was clipped by 3 bases and J by 3 bases; unmatched bases: 5. CDR1 is LNHDA and CDR2 is SQIVND in the germline V gene (reference sequence). This CDR3 is 14 amino acids long. The CDR3 DNA is TGTGCCAGTAGTATGTCCTGGGACAGCTACGAGCAGTACTTC. Translated, it gives CASSMSWDSYEQYF. The variable domain in full, with the rest retrieved from reference TRBV19 and TRBJ2-7, is DGGITQSPKYLFRKEGQNVTLSCEQNLNHDAMYWYRQDPGQGLRLIYYSQIVNDFQKGDIAEGYSVSREKKESFPLTVTSAQKNPTAFYLCASSMSWDSYEQYFGPGTRLTVT.

The chain carries TRBV7-2 and TRBJ1-3; 7 bases align to TRBD1. Germline CDR1 and CDR2: SGHTA and FQGNSA. Germline trimming cut 1 base from V and 2 bases from J; bases unmatched to any gene: 5. The CDR3 length is 16 residues. CDR3 DNA sequence: TGTGCCAGCAGCTTAGTTTTAGGGGGCGCTGGAAACACCATATATTTT. Amino acid sequence: CASSLVLGGAGNTIYF.

J is TRBJ1-2 and V is TRBV6-5; D not certain. The CDR3 is 13 residues long. CDR1 is MNHEY, CDR2 SVGAGI, per germline. Trimming stripped 2 bases from V and 12 bases from J, with 16 bases between. CDR3 nucleotide sequence: TGTGCCAGCAGTTACGACATGGCTAAGGTGGACACCTTC. Amino acids: CASSYDMAKVDTF.